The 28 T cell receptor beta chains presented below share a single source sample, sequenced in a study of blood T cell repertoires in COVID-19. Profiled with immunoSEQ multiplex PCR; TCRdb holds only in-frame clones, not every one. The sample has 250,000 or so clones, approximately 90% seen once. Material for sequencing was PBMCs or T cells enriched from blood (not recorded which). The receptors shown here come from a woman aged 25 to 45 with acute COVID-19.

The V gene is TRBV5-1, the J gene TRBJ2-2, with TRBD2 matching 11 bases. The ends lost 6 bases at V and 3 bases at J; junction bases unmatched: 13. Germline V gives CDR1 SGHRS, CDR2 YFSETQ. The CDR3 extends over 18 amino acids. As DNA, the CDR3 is TGCGCCAGCACCCCGTCTCGTAGCGGGGGGGCAGACACCGGGGAGCTGTTTTTT. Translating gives CASTPSRSGGADTGELFF.

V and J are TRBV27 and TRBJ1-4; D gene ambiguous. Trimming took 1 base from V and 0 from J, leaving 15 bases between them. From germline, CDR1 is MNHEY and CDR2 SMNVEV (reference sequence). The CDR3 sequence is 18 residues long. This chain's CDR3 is CASSLWGYRETTNEKLFF. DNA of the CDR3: TGTGCCAGCAGTTTATGGGGATACCGGGAGACAACTAATGAAAAACTGTTTTTT. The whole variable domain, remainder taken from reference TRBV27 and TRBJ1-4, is EAQVTQNPRYLITVTGKKLTVTCSQNMNHEYMSWYRQDPGLGLRQIYYSMNVEVTDKGDVPEGYKVSRKEKRNFPLILESPSPNQTSLYFCASSLWGYRETTNEKLFFGSGTQLSVL.

The DNA of the CDR3 is TGTGCCAGCAGCCAAGATTCTCGGAGCTCTGGAAACACCATATATTTT. Protein: CASSQDSRSSGNTIYF. The rearrangement joins TRBV3-1 (or the pseudogene TRBV3-2) to TRBJ1-3; the D is unclear. In germline, CDR1 is LGHDT, CDR2 YNNKEL (reference sequence). V was trimmed by 0 bases and J by 0 bases, leaving 9 bases between them. This CDR3 is 16 amino acids long.

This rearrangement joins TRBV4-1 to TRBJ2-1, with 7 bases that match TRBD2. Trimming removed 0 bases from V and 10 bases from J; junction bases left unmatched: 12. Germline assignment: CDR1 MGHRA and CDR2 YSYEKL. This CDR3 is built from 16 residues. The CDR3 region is CASSQEGGGPPGEQFF. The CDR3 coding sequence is TGCGCCAGCAGCCAAGAGGGGGGGGGTCCGCCTGGGGAGCAGTTCTTC.

Here the CDR3 reads CASSGRVDEKLFF. The CDR3 nucleotides read TGTGCCAGTAGCGGCAGGGTTGATGAAAAACTGTTTTTT. The gene calls are TRBV19 and TRBJ1-4, with a tentative D call TRBD1 (5 bases). The germline V gene has CDR1 LNHDA and CDR2 SQIVND (reference sequence). This CDR3 region has 13 residues. V gave up 6 bases and J gave up 6 bases, with 11 bases separating them.

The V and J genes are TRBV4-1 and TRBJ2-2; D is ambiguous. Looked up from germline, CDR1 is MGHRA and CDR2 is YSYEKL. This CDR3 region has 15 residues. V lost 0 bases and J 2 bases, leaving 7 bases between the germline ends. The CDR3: CASSQEHRNTGELFF. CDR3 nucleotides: TGCGCCAGCAGCCAAGAACACAGAAACACCGGGGAGCTGTTTTTT.

CDR3 in amino acids: CSARLGQTQYF. The DNA of the CDR3 is TGCAGTGCTAGGCTGGGGCAGACCCAGTACTTC. The V and J genes are TRBV20-1 and TRBJ2-5; a possible D gene is TRBD1 (5 bases). V was shortened by 3 bases and J by 6 bases, with 8 bases between the two germline ends. CDR1 and CDR2 (germline): DFQATT, SNEGSKA (reference sequence). The CDR3 extends over 11 amino acids.

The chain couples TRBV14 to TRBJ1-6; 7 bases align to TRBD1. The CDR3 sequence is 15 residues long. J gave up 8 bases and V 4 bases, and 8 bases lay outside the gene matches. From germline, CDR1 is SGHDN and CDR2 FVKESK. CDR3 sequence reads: CASSRTTGSYSPLHF. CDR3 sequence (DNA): TGTGCCAGCAGCCGCACGACAGGGTCTTATTCACCCCTCCACTTT.

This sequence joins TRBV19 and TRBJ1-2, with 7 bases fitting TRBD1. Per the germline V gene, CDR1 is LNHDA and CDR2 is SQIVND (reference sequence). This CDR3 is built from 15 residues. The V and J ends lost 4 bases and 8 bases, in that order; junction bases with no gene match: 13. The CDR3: CASSTPRTGNRGYTF. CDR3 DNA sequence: TGTGCCAGTAGTACCCCCCGGACAGGCAATCGAGGCTACACCTTC.

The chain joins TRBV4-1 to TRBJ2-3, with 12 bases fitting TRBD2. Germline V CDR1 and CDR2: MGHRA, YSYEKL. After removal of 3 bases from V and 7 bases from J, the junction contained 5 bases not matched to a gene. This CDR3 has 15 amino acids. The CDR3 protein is CASSQLAGGRNTQYF. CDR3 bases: TGCGCCAGCAGCCAGCTAGCGGGGGGGCGGAATACGCAGTATTTT.

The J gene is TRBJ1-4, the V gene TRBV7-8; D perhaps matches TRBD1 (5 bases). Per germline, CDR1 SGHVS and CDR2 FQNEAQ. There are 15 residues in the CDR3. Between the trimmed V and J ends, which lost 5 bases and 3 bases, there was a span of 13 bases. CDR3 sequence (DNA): TGTGCCAGCAGCCGAAGGCGACAGTCTAATGAAAAACTGTTTTTT. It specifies CASSRRRQSNEKLFF. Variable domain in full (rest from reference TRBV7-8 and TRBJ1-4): GAGVSQSPRYKVAKRGQDVALRCDPISGHVSLFWYQQALGQGPEFLTYFQNEAQLDKSGLPSDRFFAERPEGSVSTLKIQRTQQEDSAVYLCASSRRRQSNEKLFFGSGTQLSVL.

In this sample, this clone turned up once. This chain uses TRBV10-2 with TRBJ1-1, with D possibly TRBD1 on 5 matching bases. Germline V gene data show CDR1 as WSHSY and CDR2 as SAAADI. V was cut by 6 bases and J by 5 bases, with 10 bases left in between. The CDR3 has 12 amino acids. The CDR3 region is CASRWGVTEAFF. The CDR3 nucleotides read TGCGCCAGCAGATGGGGGGTAACTGAAGCTTTCTTT.

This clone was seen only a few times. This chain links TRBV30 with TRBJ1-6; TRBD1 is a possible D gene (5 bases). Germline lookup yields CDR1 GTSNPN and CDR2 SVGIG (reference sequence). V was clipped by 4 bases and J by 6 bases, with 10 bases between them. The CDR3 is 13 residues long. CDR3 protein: CAWTRGFNSPLHF. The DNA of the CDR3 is TGTGCCTGGACCCGGGGGTTTAATTCACCCCTCCACTTT.

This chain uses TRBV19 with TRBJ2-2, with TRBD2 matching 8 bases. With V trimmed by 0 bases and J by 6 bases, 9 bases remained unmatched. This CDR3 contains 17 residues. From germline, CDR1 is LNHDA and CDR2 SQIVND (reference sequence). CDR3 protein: CASSIDLSAGGAGELFF. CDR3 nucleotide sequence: TGTGCCAGTAGTATAGATCTTTCTGCGGGGGGAGCCGGGGAGCTGTTTTTT.

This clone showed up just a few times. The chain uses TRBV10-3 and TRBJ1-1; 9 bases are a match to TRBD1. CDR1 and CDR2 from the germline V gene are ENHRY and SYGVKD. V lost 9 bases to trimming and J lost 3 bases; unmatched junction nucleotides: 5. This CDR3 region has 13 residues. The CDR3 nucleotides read TGTGCCATGCGGGACAGGGAGGACACTGAAGCTTTCTTT. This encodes CAMRDREDTEAFF.

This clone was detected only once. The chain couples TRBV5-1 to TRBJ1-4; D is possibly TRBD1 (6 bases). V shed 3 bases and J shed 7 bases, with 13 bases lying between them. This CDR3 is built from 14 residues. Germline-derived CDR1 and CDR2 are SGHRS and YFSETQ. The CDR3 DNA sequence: TGCGCCAGCAGCTCTCAGGGGATTAGTGAAAAACTGTTTTTT. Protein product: CASSSQGISEKLFF.

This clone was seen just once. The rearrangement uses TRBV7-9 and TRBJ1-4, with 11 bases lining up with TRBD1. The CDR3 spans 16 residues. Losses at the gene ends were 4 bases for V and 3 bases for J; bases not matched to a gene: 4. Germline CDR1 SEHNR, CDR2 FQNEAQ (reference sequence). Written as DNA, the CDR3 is TGTGCCAGCAGCTCCACGGACAGGGGGCCTAATGAAAAACTGTTTTTT. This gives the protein CASSSTDRGPNEKLFF.

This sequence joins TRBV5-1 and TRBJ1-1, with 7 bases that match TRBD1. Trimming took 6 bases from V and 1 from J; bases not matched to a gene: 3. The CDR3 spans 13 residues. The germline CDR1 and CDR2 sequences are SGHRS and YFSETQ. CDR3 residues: CASTGQENTEAFF. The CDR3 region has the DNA TGCGCCAGCACAGGACAGGAGAACACTGAAGCTTTCTTT.

CDR3 protein: CASSFLAGGQVGELFF. The CDR3 DNA follows: TGTGCCAGCAGCTTTCTAGCGGGGGGGCAGGTCGGGGAGCTGTTTTTT. The chain uses TRBV11-2 and TRBJ2-2, with 12 positions matching TRBD2. V shed 3 bases and J 7 bases; nucleotides not matched to a gene: 6. The CDR3 contains 16 residues. Germline V lookup: CDR1 SGHAT, CDR2 FQNNGV.

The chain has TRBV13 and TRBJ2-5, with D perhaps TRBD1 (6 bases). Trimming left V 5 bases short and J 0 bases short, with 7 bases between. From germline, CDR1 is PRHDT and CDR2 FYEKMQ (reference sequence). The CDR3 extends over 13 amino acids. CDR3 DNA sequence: TGTGCCAGCAGCGGACAGTACCAAGAGACCCAGTACTTC. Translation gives CASSGQYQETQYF.

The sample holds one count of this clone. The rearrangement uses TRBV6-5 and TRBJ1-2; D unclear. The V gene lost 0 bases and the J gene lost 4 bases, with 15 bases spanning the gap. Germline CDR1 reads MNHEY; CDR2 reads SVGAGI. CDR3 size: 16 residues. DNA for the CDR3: TGTGCCAGCAGTTACTCGAGAGAGGTTTTCTTCTATGGCTACACCTTC. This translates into CASSYSREVFFYGYTF.

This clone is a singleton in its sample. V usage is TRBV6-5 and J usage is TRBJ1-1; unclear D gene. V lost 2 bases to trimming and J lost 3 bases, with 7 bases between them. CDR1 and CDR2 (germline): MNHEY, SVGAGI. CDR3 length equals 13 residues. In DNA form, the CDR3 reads TGTGCCAGCAGTTACAGGGAGGACACTGAAGCTTTCTTT. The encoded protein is CASSYREDTEAFF.

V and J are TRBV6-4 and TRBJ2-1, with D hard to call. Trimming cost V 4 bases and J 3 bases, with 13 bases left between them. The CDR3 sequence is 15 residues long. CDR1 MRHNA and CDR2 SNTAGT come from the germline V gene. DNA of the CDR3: TGTGCCAGCAGTGTCAACCTAGACCACTACAATGAGCAGTTCTTC. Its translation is CASSVNLDHYNEQFF.

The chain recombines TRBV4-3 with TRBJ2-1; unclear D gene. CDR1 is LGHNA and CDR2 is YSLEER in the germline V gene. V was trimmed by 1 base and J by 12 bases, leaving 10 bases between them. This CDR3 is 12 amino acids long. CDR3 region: CASSQVSQRQFF. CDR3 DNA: TGCGCCAGCAGCCAAGTGTCCCAGCGGCAGTTCTTC.

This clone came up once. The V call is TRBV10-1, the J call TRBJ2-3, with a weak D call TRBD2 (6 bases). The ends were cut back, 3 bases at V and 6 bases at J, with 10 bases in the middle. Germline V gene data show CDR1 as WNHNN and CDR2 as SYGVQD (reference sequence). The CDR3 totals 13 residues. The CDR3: CASSERRADTQYF. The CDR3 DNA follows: TGCGCCAGCAGTGAAAGGAGGGCGGATACGCAGTATTTT.

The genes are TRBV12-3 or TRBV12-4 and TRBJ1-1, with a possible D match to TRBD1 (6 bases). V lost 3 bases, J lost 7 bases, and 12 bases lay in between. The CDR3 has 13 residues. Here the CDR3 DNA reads TGTGCCAGCAGTTTGTTTCAGGACAGTGAAGCTTTCTTT. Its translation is CASSLFQDSEAFF.

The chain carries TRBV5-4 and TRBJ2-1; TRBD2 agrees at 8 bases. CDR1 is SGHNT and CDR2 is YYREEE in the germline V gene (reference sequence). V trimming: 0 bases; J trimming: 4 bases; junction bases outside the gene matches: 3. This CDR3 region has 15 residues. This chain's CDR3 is CASSLGSGDYNEQFF. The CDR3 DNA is TGTGCCAGCAGCTTGGGTAGCGGGGATTACAATGAGCAGTTCTTC.

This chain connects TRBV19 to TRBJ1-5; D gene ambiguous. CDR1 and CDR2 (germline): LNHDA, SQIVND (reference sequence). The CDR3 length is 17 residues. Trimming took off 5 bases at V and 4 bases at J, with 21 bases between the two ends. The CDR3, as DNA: TGTGCCAGTAGTGACGGGGAGGTAGGGAGCGATAATCAGCCCCAGCATTTT. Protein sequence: CASSDGEVGSDNQPQHF.